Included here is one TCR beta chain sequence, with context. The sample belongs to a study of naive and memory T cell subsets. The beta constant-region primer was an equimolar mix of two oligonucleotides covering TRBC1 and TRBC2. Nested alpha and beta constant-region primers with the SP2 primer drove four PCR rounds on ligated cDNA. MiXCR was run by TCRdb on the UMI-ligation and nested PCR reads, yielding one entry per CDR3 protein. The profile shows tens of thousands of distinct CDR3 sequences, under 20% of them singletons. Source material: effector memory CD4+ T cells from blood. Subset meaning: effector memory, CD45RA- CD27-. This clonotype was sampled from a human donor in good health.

CDR3 sequence reads: CASSLGLQETQYF. The CDR3 DNA follows: TGTGCCAGTAGTTTGGGGTTACAAGAGACCCAGTACTTC. The V gene is TRBV19, the J gene TRBJ2-5; D not certain. This CDR3 comprises 13 residues. V lost 5 bases and J lost 2, with 9 bases in between. Germline V gene data show CDR1 as LNHDA and CDR2 as SQIVND (reference sequence).